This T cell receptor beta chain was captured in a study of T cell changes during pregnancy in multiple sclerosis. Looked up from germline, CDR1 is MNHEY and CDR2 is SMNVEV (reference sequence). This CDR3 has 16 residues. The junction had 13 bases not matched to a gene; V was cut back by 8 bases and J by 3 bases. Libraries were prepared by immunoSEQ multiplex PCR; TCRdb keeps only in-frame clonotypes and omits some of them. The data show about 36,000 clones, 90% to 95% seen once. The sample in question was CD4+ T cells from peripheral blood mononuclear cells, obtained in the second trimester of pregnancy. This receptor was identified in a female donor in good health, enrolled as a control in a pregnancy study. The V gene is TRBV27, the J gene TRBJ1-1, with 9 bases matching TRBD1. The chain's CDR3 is CASSVMAGQGDTEAFF. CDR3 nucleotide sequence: TGTGCCAGCTCAGTTATGGCGGGACAGGGAGACACTGAAGCTTTCTTT.